The 30 T cell receptor beta chains below all came from one sample that was sequenced in a study of identical twins. TCRdb used MiXCR to reprocess the 5' RACE reads, holding one entry per CDR3 protein. This table holds about 200,000 distinct CDR3 sequences, approximately 9% found once. The sequencing input was memory (CD45RO+) T cells sorted from blood. The receptors stem from a young woman in good health.

V gene TRBV5-6 combines with J gene TRBJ2-7, with 7 bases identical to TRBD2. The V gene's germline CDR1 is SGHDT and CDR2 YYEEEE. The CDR3 sequence is 13 residues long. V was pared by 7 bases and J by 7 bases, with 11 bases of the junction left unmatched. CDR3 nucleotides: TGTGCCAGCCTTGCCAGCGGGGCACGGGAGCAGTACTTC. Amino acid sequence: CASLASGAREQYF.

This clonotype was counted between two and nine times. Written as DNA, the CDR3 is TGTGCCAGCAGCCCGCAGACGGGAACGGTCGACTACGAGCAGTACTTC. Its translation: CASSPQTGTVDYEQYF. The rearrangement links TRBV7-9 to TRBJ2-7; D might be TRBD2 (5 bases). The ends were cut back, 5 bases at V and 3 bases at J, with 20 bases in the middle. The CDR3 contains 16 residues. Germline V CDR1 and CDR2: SEHNR, FQNEAQ (reference sequence).

The V call is TRBV5-6, the J call TRBJ2-2, with D maybe TRBD2 (6 bases). Trimming cost V 4 bases and J 5 bases, with 18 bases left between them. In germline, CDR1 is SGHDT, CDR2 YYEEEE. CDR3 length equals 16 residues. The CDR3 protein is CASSLEMEGWTGELFF. CDR3 in DNA: TGTGCCAGCAGCCTCGAAATGGAGGGGTGGACCGGGGAGCTGTTTTTT.

The chain couples TRBV10-1 to TRBJ2-3; D not certain. This CDR3 comprises 12 residues. V was cut by 0 bases and J by 4 bases, with 2 bases left in between. In germline, CDR1 is WNHNN, CDR2 SYGVQD (reference sequence). CDR3 sequence reads: CASSESADTQYF. The CDR3 DNA reads as TGCGCCAGCAGTGAGTCGGCAGATACGCAGTATTTT.

This clonotype was picked up many times. The V gene is TRBV7-2, the J gene TRBJ1-5; D is unresolved. Germline V CDR1 and CDR2: SGHTA, FQGNSA. CDR3 size: 13 residues. Between the trimmed V and J ends, which lost 2 bases and 10 bases, there was a span of 12 bases. Here the CDR3 DNA reads TGTGCCAGCAGCTTACGGTTGTTGGAACCCCAGCATTTT. Protein sequence: CASSLRLLEPQHF.

The chain employs TRBV5-1 and TRBJ1-1; 9 bases are a match to TRBD1. V shed 2 bases and J 4 bases; nucleotides not matched to a gene: 9. From germline, CDR1 is SGHRS and CDR2 YFSETQ. The CDR3 has 16 amino acids. The CDR3 sequence is CASSLNRDRVSTEAFF. The CDR3 region has the DNA TGCGCCAGCAGCTTAAACCGGGACAGGGTTAGCACTGAAGCTTTCTTT.

The chain carries TRBV11-2 and TRBJ2-7; D might be TRBD1 (6 bases). The CDR3 loop spans 17 amino acids. The germline V gene encodes CDR1 SGHAT and CDR2 FQNNGV. The V gene lost 4 bases and the J gene lost 3 bases, with 22 bases spanning the gap. The chain's CDR3 is CASSSGLGALQFYEQYF. CDR3 sequence (DNA): TGTGCCAGCAGCTCCGGGCTGGGGGCCCTTCAATTCTACGAGCAGTACTTC. Supplemented by reference TRBV11-2 and TRBJ2-7, the full variable domain reads EAGVAQSPRYKIIEKRQSVAFWCNPISGHATLYWYQQILGQGPKLLIQFQNNGVVDDSQLPKDRFSAERLKGVDSTLKIQPAKLEDSAVYLCASSSGLGALQFYEQYFGPGTRLTVT.

The rearrangement uses TRBV7-3 and TRBJ2-2; D is undetermined. This CDR3 spans 14 amino acids. V dropped 5 bases and J dropped 0 bases, with 7 bases sitting between them. From germline, CDR1 is SGHTA and CDR2 FQGTGA. The CDR3 loop is CASSLLSNTGELFF. The CDR3 nucleotides are TGTGCCAGCAGCCTGCTATCGAACACCGGGGAGCTGTTTTTT.

This CDR3 is CASRKGSTDTQYF. The DNA for the CDR3 is TGTGCCAGCAGGAAAGGGAGCACAGATACGCAGTATTTT. V and J are TRBV5-5 and TRBJ2-3; no clear D gene. The CDR3 contains 13 residues. V lost 5 bases, J lost 0 bases, and 7 bases lay in between. Germline CDR1 and CDR2: SGHKS and YYEKEE (reference sequence).

The chain joins TRBV19 to TRBJ1-5; weak D call: TRBD1 (6 bases). This CDR3 has 14 amino acids. The V gene lost 4 bases and the J gene lost 6 bases, with 13 bases spanning the gap. Germline CDR1 LNHDA, CDR2 SQIVND (reference sequence). This chain's CDR3 is CASSTDRSGQPQHF. DNA for the CDR3: TGTGCCAGTAGTACTGACAGGTCGGGTCAGCCCCAGCATTTT.

There are a few counts of this clonotype. J is TRBJ2-5 and V is TRBV3-1; D is uncertain. Germline V gives CDR1 LGHDT, CDR2 YNNKEL (reference sequence). This CDR3 is built from 14 residues. V was clipped by 4 bases and J by 4 bases, with 13 bases between them. The CDR3 DNA sequence: TGTGCCAGCAGCCTCCATGGTCGGTCAGAGACCCAGTACTTC. Translating it yields CASSLHGRSETQYF.

V usage is TRBV7-2 and J usage is TRBJ2-1, with TRBD2 matching over 7 bases. Losses at the gene ends were 2 bases for V and 6 bases for J; bases not matched to a gene: 4. Germline V lookup: CDR1 SGHTA, CDR2 FQGNSA. CDR3 length equals 14 residues. The CDR3 spells CASSLSRETNEQFF. The CDR3 bases are TGTGCCAGCAGCTTATCGCGGGAGACCAATGAGCAGTTCTTC.

This clonotype came up a few times. This chain connects TRBV10-3 to TRBJ1-2, with 7 bases fitting TRBD1. The CDR3 runs 14 residues. J was trimmed by 8 bases and V by 6 bases; bases with no gene match: 12. Germline-derived CDR1 and CDR2 are ENHRY and SYGVKD. In DNA, the CDR3 is TGTGCCATCAGCGACGTTACAGGGGCCGGAGGCTACACCTTC. Translating it yields CAISDVTGAGGYTF.

The chain uses TRBV25-1 and TRBJ2-1; no firm D call. The ends were cut back, 2 bases at V and 5 bases at J, with 7 bases in the middle. The CDR3 has 13 amino acids. Germline CDR1 and CDR2: MGHDK and SYGVNS. This CDR3 is CASSENRNNEQFF. The DNA of the CDR3 is TGTGCCAGCAGTGAAAATAGGAACAATGAGCAGTTCTTC. Drawing the rest from reference TRBV25-1 and TRBJ2-1, the complete variable domain is EADIYQTPRYLVIGTGKKITLECSQTMGHDKMYWYQQDPGMELHLIHYSYGVNSTEKGDLSSESTVSRIRTEHFPLTLESARPSHTSQYLCASSENRNNEQFFGPGTRLTVL.

This clonotype was detected a few times. The V gene is TRBV28, the J gene TRBJ1-5, with no clear D. The CDR3 length is 13 residues. V lost 5 bases, J lost 6 bases, and 11 bases lay in between. Germline CDR1 is MDHEN and CDR2 is SYDVKM. The CDR3 region is CASSPLWRQPQHF. The CDR3, as DNA: TGTGCCAGCAGTCCCCTATGGCGTCAGCCCCAGCATTTT.

There are many counts of this clonotype. The chain recombines TRBV6-5 with TRBJ2-3, with TRBD2 matching 7 bases. V lost 3 bases to trimming and J lost 5 bases; unmatched junction nucleotides: 11. CDR1 and CDR2 from the germline V gene are MNHEY and SVGAGI. This CDR3 is built from 16 residues. The CDR3 here is CASSYFPSSGVDTQYF. In DNA, the CDR3 is TGTGCCAGCAGTTATTTTCCCTCCAGCGGGGTAGATACGCAGTATTTT.

The V call is TRBV18, the J call TRBJ1-2; no clear D gene. The CDR3 runs to 13 residues. V lost 6 bases and J lost 2, with 10 bases in between. Germline V gene sequence: CDR1 KGHSH, CDR2 LQKENI. The CDR3 nucleotides read TGTGCCAGCTCGCTAGTGAGGAACTATGGCTACACCTTC. It yields the protein CASSLVRNYGYTF.

This chain joins TRBV12-3 or TRBV12-4 and TRBJ2-7, with 7 bases that match TRBD1. The CDR3 sequence is 13 residues long. V lost 5 bases to trimming and J lost 2 bases; unmatched junction nucleotides: 3. CDR3 loop: CASSRGRPYEQYF. The CDR3 DNA follows: TGTGCCAGCAGTAGGGGGCGCCCCTACGAGCAGTACTTC.

Within the sample, this clonotype is medium-sized (0.01 to 0.1%). The gene calls are TRBV24-1 and TRBJ2-2, with 10 bases identical to TRBD1. Trimming took 7 bases from V and 3 from J; bases not matched to a gene: 1. CDR1 and CDR2 (germline): KGHDR, SFDVKD. This CDR3 spans 14 amino acids. CDR3 amino acids: CATRGQGDTGELFF. CDR3 bases: TGTGCCACCAGAGGACAGGGGGACACCGGGGAGCTGTTTTTT.

Only a few counts were recorded for this clonotype. The J gene is TRBJ2-1, the V gene TRBV29-1, with a possible D match to TRBD2 (7 bases). The CDR3 runs 11 residues. The V and J ends lost 5 bases and 10 bases respectively, with 12 bases between them. Germline-derived CDR1 and CDR2 are SQVTM and ANQGSEA. CDR3 bases: TGCAGCGTTCGTGAGGGGGGGGAGCAGTTCTTC. It encodes CSVREGGEQFF.

The J gene is TRBJ2-1, the V gene TRBV2; the match to TRBD1 covers 9 bases. The CDR3 is 13 residues long. V was pared by 6 bases and J by 15 bases, with 12 bases of the junction left unmatched. Germline loops: CDR1 SNHLY, CDR2 FYNNEI. The CDR3 coding sequence is TGTGCCAGCAGCGCTAACGGACAGGGGTCCCCGTTCTTC. Translated, it gives CASSANGQGSPFF.

This clonotype was counted a few times. The chain combines TRBV7-2 with TRBJ1-4; D unclear. In germline, CDR1 is SGHTA, CDR2 FQGNSA. The V end was cut by 5 bases, the J end by 7 bases, with 14 bases between. The CDR3 spans 14 residues. The CDR3 sequence: CASSRSRLGEKLFF. The CDR3 bases are TGTGCCAGCAGCCGTTCAAGGCTGGGTGAAAAACTGTTTTTT.

This clonotype was detected many times. The rearrangement joins TRBV7-2 to TRBJ2-1, with D unresolved. Deletions cut 3 bases from V and 9 bases from J, with 9 bases between. Germline CDR1 and CDR2: SGHTA and FQGNSA. This CDR3 contains 12 residues. The CDR3 DNA reads as TGTGCCAGCAGCTTTATCGGCGGTGAGCAGTTCTTC. This sequence encodes CASSFIGGEQFF.

The chain recombines TRBV30 with TRBJ2-2; 8 bases line up with TRBD1. There are 13 residues in the CDR3. The V segment lost 4 bases and the J segment 5 bases; nucleotides outside the gene matches: 3. Looked up from germline, CDR1 is GTSNPN and CDR2 is SVGIG (reference sequence). In DNA form, the CDR3 reads TGTGCCTGGATGTACAGGGGGACCGGGGAGCTGTTTTTT. Translating gives CAWMYRGTGELFF.

This clonotype has a count of ten or more. J is TRBJ1-1 and V is TRBV20-1, with D possibly matching TRBD1 (6 bases). Trimming cost V 6 bases and J 11 bases, with 16 bases left between them. The CDR3 contains 11 residues. CDR1 and CDR2 (germline): DFQATT, SNEGSKA (reference sequence). The CDR3 DNA reads TGCAGTGCCGCCACACAGGGTGCTGCTTTCTTT. It specifies CSAATQGAAFF.

The rearrangement uses TRBV11-2 and TRBJ1-1; 8 bases match TRBD1. Germline V gene sequence: CDR1 SGHAT, CDR2 FQNNGV. The CDR3 contains 17 residues. V dropped 0 bases and J dropped 6; count of bases not matched to a gene: 12. CDR3 loop: CASSLDPPTGVIAEAFF. CDR3 in DNA: TGTGCCAGCAGCTTAGACCCACCGACAGGGGTAATTGCTGAAGCTTTCTTT.

Here the CDR3 reads CASSEKGNRGAYEQYF. The CDR3 coding sequence is TGTGCCAGCAGTGAAAAAGGAAACAGGGGAGCCTACGAGCAGTACTTC. The V gene is TRBV2, the J gene TRBJ2-7; TRBD1 aligns across 7 bases. CDR3 length equals 16 residues. Trimming removed 2 bases from V and 2 bases from J; junction bases left unmatched: 9. Germline CDR1 reads SNHLY; CDR2 reads FYNNEI.

This clonotype appeared many times. This chain links TRBV29-1 with TRBJ1-5; the D gene is possibly TRBD1 (6 bases). The germline V and J ends were trimmed by 5 bases and 2 bases, with 10 bases remaining between them. Germline loops: CDR1 SQVTM, CDR2 ANQGSEA. The length of the CDR3 is 13 residues. The CDR3 sequence: CSVPGAGNQPQHF. The CDR3 coding sequence is TGCAGCGTTCCAGGGGCCGGCAATCAGCCCCAGCATTTT.

V and J are TRBV12-3 or TRBV12-4 and TRBJ2-2; 11 positions match TRBD1. There are 16 residues in the CDR3. The junction had 8 bases not matched to a gene; V was cut back by 6 bases and J by 5 bases. CDR3 in DNA: TGTGCCAGCAGAGTAACCGGGACAGGGGGTACCGGGGAGCTGTTTTTT. Amino acids: CASRVTGTGGTGELFF.

This clonotype came up a few times. J is TRBJ2-1 and V is TRBV20-1; 8 bases fit TRBD2. V was clipped by 5 bases and J by 0 bases; unmatched bases: 3. CDR3 length equals 14 residues. Germline V gives CDR1 DFQATT, CDR2 SNEGSKA (reference sequence). In DNA, the CDR3 is TGCAGTGCTGTTCGGGGGGGCTCCTACAATGAGCAGTTCTTC. Its translation is CSAVRGGSYNEQFF.